Here is one TCR beta chain with its context. Its specificity is unknown. This sample was taken from a study of cytomegalovirus exposure and HLA in healthy donors. Findings and limits, study-wide: With DRB1 most and HLA-C fewest, TCR association rates differed between HLA loci in a later analysis. The only immune exposure information that was available was CMV serostatus. In presence/absence analyses, roughly uniform sequencing depth across donors was assumed.

The PCR employed 60 Vbeta primers together with 13 Jbeta primers. The protocol was immunoSEQ multiplex PCR, while the TCRdb copy is restricted to in-frame clones and leaves out a portion. This sample has hundreds of thousands of clones; roughly 90% occur once, and the top ten carry 0.9% to 1.1%. The sample comprised PBMCs. The TCR originated in a woman between 18 and 29 years old in good health and CMV-seronegative.

The CDR3: CATRTASSYEQYF. Here the CDR3 DNA reads TGCGCCACCCGGACAGCCTCATCCTACGAGCAGTACTTC. This sequence joins TRBV10-2 and TRBJ2-7; a possible D gene is TRBD1 (6 bases). CDR3 length: 13 residues. The V gene lost 10 bases and the J gene lost 1 base, with 14 bases spanning the gap. CDR1 is WSHSY and CDR2 is SAAADI in the germline V gene.